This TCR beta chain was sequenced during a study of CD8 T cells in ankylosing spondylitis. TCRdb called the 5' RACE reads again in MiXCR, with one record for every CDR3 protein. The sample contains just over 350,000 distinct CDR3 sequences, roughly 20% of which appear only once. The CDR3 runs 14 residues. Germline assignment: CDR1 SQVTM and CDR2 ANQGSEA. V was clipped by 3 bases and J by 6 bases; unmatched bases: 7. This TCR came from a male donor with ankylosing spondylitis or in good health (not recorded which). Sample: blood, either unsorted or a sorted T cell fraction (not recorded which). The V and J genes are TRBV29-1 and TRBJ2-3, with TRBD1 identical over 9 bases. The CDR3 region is CSVETGGGVDTQYF. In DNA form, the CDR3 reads TGCAGCGTTGAGACAGGGGGAGGGGTGGATACGCAGTATTTT.